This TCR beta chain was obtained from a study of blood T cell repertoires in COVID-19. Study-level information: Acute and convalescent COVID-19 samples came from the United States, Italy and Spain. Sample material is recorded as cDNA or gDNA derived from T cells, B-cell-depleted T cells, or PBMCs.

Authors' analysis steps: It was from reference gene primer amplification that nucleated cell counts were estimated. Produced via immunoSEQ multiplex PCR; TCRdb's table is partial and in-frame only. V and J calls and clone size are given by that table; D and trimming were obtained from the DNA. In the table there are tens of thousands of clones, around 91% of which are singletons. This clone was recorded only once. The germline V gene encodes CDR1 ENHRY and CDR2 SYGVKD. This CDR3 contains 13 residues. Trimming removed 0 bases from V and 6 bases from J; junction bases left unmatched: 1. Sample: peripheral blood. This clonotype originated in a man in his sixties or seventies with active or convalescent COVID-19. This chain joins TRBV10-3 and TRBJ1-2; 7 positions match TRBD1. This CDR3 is CAISESRGDGYTF. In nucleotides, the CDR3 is TGTGCCATCAGTGAGTCCAGGGGGGATGGCTACACCTTC.